Listed below are T cell receptor beta chains from one sample, sequenced in a study of control samples from healthy donors and cancer patients. Method: immunoSEQ multiplex PCR; TCRdb's copy keeps in-frame clones and lacks some. The table records 100,000 to 150,000 clones, 75% to 95% of them present only once. Sample: blood. These receptors were collected from a man between 40 and 49 years old in good health. Both conserved end residues are part of each CDR3. D genes are given only for firm matches. Size is omitted from some rows. Given values are once, few, many or a class for expanded clones.

size	V	D	J	DNA	CDR3
once	TRBV12-3/TRBV12-4	-	TRBJ1-2	TGTGCCAGCAGTCCAGGGGTATCGCGGGGCTACACCTTC	CASSPGVSRGYTF
-	TRBV12-5	-	TRBJ2-7	TGTGCTAGTGGTTTAGAGACACATGAGCAGTACTTC	CASGLETHEQYF
-	TRBV19	TRBD1	TRBJ1-1	TGTGCCAGTAGTATCGGGGACAGACACACTGAAGCTTTCTTT	CASSIGDRHTEAFF
-	TRBV21-1	-	TRBJ2-6	TGTGCCAGCAGCAGACCGGGACAGTCCTTTCCTGGGGCCAACGTCCTGACTTTC	CASSRPGQSFPGANVLTF
-	TRBV5-1	-	TRBJ2-1	TGCGCCAGCAGCGAGGTTGCGGACAATGAGCAGTTCTTC	CASSEVADNEQFF
-	TRBV28	-	TRBJ2-3	TGTGCCAGCAGTTTCCAAAGACCCGGCACAGATACGCAGTATTTT	CASSFQRPGTDTQYF
-	TRBV28	TRBD1	TRBJ1-5	TGTGCCAGCAGAGAACACGACAGGGGTCTGAATCAGCCCCAGCATTTT	CASREHDRGLNQPQHF
-	TRBV2	-	TRBJ2-6	TGTGCCGGCGGGACGGCGTCTGGGGCCAACGTCCTGACTTTC	CAGGTASGANVLTF
-	TRBV10-2	TRBD2	TRBJ2-3	TGCGCCAGCAGTGCCCGGGGGAGCGGGGGCACAGATACGCAGTATTTT	CASSARGSGGTDTQYF
-	TRBV7-9	-	TRBJ2-1	TGTGCCAGCAGCCCCCTAATGATCAATGAGCAGTTCTTC	CASSPLMINEQFF
-	TRBV5-1	-	TRBJ1-4	TGCGCCAGCAGCCCCCAGGGGATGGGGAATGAAAAACTGTTTTTT	CASSPQGMGNEKLFF
-	TRBV10-3	-	TRBJ1-1	TGTGCCATCAACCGGAATTGGGGGGGTCATACTGAAGCTTTCTTT	CAINRNWGGHTEAFF
-	TRBV10-2	-	TRBJ1-1	TGCGCCAGCAGTGAGGTCCAAGCCCCTTGGGGCACTGAAGCTTTCTTT	CASSEVQAPWGTEAFF
few	TRBV12-3/TRBV12-4	-	TRBJ1-4	TGTGCCAGCAGGCGCAGGGCGAGTGAAAAACTGTTTTTT	CASRRRASEKLFF
-	TRBV9	-	TRBJ1-1	TGTGCCAGCAGCGAAACCCCCCACATATCGGGCACTGAAGCTTTCTTT	CASSETPHISGTEAFF
once	TRBV2	-	TRBJ1-4	TGTGCCAGCAGTGATACCGGGGGCTTGGAAAAACTGTTTTTT	CASSDTGGLEKLFF